The clone carrying this TCR beta chain appeared a single time. Antigen unknown. This record comes from a study of cytomegalovirus exposure and HLA in healthy donors. Study-wide findings and caveats: Presence/absence analyses supposed approximately even sequencing depth among donors. Prior analysis indicated that the majority of TCR beta V segments exhibited productivity approximately 87% or approximately 30% of the time. As a later analysis showed, a missense DCLRE1C variant was linked to trimming of TCR beta V- and J-genes. Later work associated more than 15,000 TCR beta sequences with HLA alleles at 0.05 false discovery rate.

V lost 5 bases and J 1 base, leaving 15 bases between the germline ends. CDR3 length: 16 amino acids. Germline CDR1 MDHEN, CDR2 SYDVKM. The study ran its PCR with 60 Vbeta and 13 Jbeta primers. Measured with immunoSEQ multiplex PCR; TCRdb has only the in-frame clones, and not every one. The sample holds around 250,000 clones; 81% are singletons and the top ten take around 8.3%. The sample taken for sequencing was PBMCs. The clonotype originates from a woman aged 55-69 years in good health and CMV-seropositive. The V call is TRBV28, the J call TRBJ2-1; D uncertain. The CDR3 region is CASSLSKPLSYNEQFF. Written as DNA, the CDR3 is TGTGCCAGCAGTCTTTCAAAGCCCTTATCCTACAATGAGCAGTTCTTC. Combining the CDR3 with reference TRBV28 and TRBJ2-1 gives the whole variable domain DVKVTQSSRYLVKRTGEKVFLECVQDMDHENMFWYRQDPGLGLRLIYFSYDVKMKEKGDIPEGYSVSREKKERFSLILESASTNQTSMYLCASSLSKPLSYNEQFFGPGTRLTVL.